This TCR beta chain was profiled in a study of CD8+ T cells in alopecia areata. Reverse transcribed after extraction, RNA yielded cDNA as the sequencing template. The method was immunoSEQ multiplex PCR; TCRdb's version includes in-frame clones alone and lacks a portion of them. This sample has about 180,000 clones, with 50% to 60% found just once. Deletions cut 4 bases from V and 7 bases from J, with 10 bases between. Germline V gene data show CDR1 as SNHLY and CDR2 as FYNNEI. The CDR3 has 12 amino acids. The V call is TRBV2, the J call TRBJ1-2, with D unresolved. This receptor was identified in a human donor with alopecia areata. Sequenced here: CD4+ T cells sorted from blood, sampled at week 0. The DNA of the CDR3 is TGTGCCAGCAGTGTTGGCAGGCTTGGCTACACCTTC. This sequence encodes CASSVGRLGYTF. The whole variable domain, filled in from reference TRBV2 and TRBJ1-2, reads EPEVTQTPSHQVTQMGQEVILRCVPISNHLYFYWYRQILGQKVEFLVSFYNNEISEKSEIFDDQFSVERPDGSNFTLKIRSTKLEDSAMYFCASSVGRLGYTFGSGTRLTVV.